The rows below give T cell receptor beta chains drawn from one sample of a study of blood T cell repertoires in COVID-19. Libraries were prepared by immunoSEQ multiplex PCR; TCRdb keeps only in-frame clonotypes and omits some of them. The sample contains over 120,000 clones, roughly 85% of which appear only once. The sample taken for sequencing was PBMCs or T cells enriched from blood (not recorded which). The receptors derive from a woman between 45 and 65 years old who had recovered from COVID-19. The CDR3 runs from the conserved cysteine through the conserved F or W. A D gene is named only where the DNA matches it firmly. Only some rows state a clone size, as once, few, many or a class for expanded clones.

J gene	V gene	clone size	D gene	CDR3 protein	CDR3 DNA
TRBJ2-2	TRBV7-2	NA	NA	CASSSGLGGPGELFF	TGTGCCAGCAGCTCGGGCCTCGGGGGACCCGGGGAGCTGTTTTTT
TRBJ1-2	TRBV20-1	NA	NA	CSAPLFNGYTF	TGCAGTGCTCCTCTATTCAATGGCTACACCTTC
TRBJ2-3	TRBV4-1	NA	TRBD1	CASSQPDRALDTQYF	TGCGCCAGCAGCCAACCCGACAGGGCGTTGGATACGCAGTATTTT
TRBJ1-5	TRBV19	NA	NA	CASNLRQGGNSNQPQHF	TGTGCCAGTAACCTCCGTCAAGGGGGAAATAGCAATCAGCCCCAGCATTTT
TRBJ2-1	TRBV6-5	NA	NA	CASSYSNQGSAEQFF	TGTGCCAGCAGTTACTCGAACCAGGGCTCGGCTGAGCAGTTCTTC
TRBJ2-5	TRBV6-4	NA	TRBD2	CASSVESSGVETQYF	TGTGCCAGCAGTGTTGAGTCTAGCGGGGTAGAGACCCAGTACTTC
TRBJ1-5	TRBV6-5	NA	NA	CASTRTVSNQPQHF	TGTGCCAGCACCCGGACAGTTAGCAATCAGCCCCAGCATTTT
TRBJ2-1	TRBV7-8	NA	NA	CASSPRTVYNEQFF	TGTGCCAGCAGCCCGAGGACAGTTTACAATGAGCAGTTCTTC
TRBJ2-2	TRBV9	once	TRBD2	CASSVSSGGGASGELFF	TGTGCCAGCAGCGTATCCTCTGGCGGGGGGGCCTCCGGGGAGCTGTTTTTT
TRBJ2-5	TRBV7-9	NA	TRBD2	CASSLVTGGETQYF	TGTGCCAGCAGCTTAGTTACGGGAGGAGAGACCCAGTACTTC
TRBJ1-5	TRBV29-1	once	NA	CSVYGGANQPQHF	TGCAGCGTTTATGGAGGGGCTAATCAGCCCCAGCATTTT
TRBJ1-6	TRBV28	once	TRBD1	CASRGTGDNSPLHF	TGTGCCAGCAGGGGGACAGGAGATAATTCACCCCTCCACTTT
TRBJ1-5	TRBV4-1	NA	NA	CASSYRPGQPQHF	TGCGCCAGCAGTTACCGGCCGGGGCAGCCCCAGCATTTT
TRBJ1-1	TRBV7-8	once	NA	CASSRHLQGNTEAFF	TGTGCCAGCTCCCGTCACTTGCAGGGGAACACTGAAGCTTTCTTT
TRBJ2-1	TRBV9	NA	NA	CASSAPQGTFSYNEQFF	TGTGCCAGCAGCGCCCCACAGGGAACCTTCTCCTACAATGAGCAGTTCTTC
TRBJ1-1	TRBV30	few	NA	CAWSEGASEAFF	TGTGCCTGGAGTGAAGGAGCGAGTGAAGCTTTCTTT
TRBJ2-2	TRBV6-5	once	TRBD1	CASSYGDRGLTGELFF	TGTGCCAGCAGTTACGGGGACAGGGGGCTCACCGGGGAGCTGTTTTTT
TRBJ2-2	TRBV23-1	NA	TRBD1	CASSHSGTELNTGELFF	TGCGCCAGCAGTCACTCCGGGACAGAGTTGAACACCGGGGAGCTGTTTTTT
TRBJ2-2	TRBV21-1	NA	NA	CASPHRQRGGGDTGELFF	TGTGCCAGCCCTCACCGGCAGCGGGGGGGCGGGGACACCGGGGAGCTGTTTTTT
TRBJ2-1	TRBV6-1	NA	NA	CASSEYRTSGYNEQFF	TGTGCCAGCAGTGAATACCGGACATCGGGCTACAATGAGCAGTTCTTC
TRBJ1-2	TRBV10-2	once	TRBD1	CASSESGTANGYTF	TGCGCCAGCAGTGAGTCCGGGACAGCGAACGGCTACACCTTC
TRBJ1-5	TRBV6-5	NA	TRBD1	CASRKGTGPNQPQHF	TGTGCCAGTCGAAAGGGGACAGGGCCCAATCAGCCCCAGCATTTT
TRBJ1-1	TRBV28	NA	NA	CASSGQSEAFF	TGTGCCAGCAGTGGACAAAGTGAAGCTTTCTTT